A selection of T cell receptor beta chains follows, all from one sample in a study of T cells in Graves' hyperthyroidism and ophthalmopathy. TCRdb analysed the multiplex PCR reads with MiXCR anew, one entry per CDR3 protein. The table includes 560,000 or so distinct CDR3 sequences, roughly 21% detected once. The material sequenced was blood. Every receptor here comes from a man between 35 and 55 years old with Graves' ophthalmopathy. Each CDR3 is given with its conserved first and last residue. The order of the fields is V gene, J gene, clone size, D gene, CDR3 protein, CDR3 DNA. A D gene is named only where the DNA matches it firmly. Where a row states a size, it is once, few, many or the class of an expanded clone; other rows omit it.

v_call: TRBV7-2
j_call: TRBJ2-1
clone_size: -
d_call: -
cdr3_aa: CASSLANLGGEQFF
cdr3_nt: TGTGCCAGCAGCTTAGCTAACCTAGGAGGTGAGCAGTTCTTC

v_call: TRBV11-2
j_call: TRBJ2-3
clone_size: many
d_call: TRBD2
cdr3_aa: CASSLGLAGATDTQYF
cdr3_nt: TGTGCCAGCAGCTTAGGGCTAGCGGGGGCCACAGATACGCAGTATTTT

v_call: TRBV6-2/TRBV6-3
j_call: TRBJ1-4
clone_size: few
d_call: -
cdr3_aa: CASSYEGQGGKLFF
cdr3_nt: TGTGCCAGCAGTTACGAAGGCCAGGGAGGAAAACTGTTTTTT

v_call: TRBV20-1
j_call: TRBJ2-5
clone_size: few
d_call: -
cdr3_aa: CSALNNKYQETQYF
cdr3_nt: TGCAGTGCCTTGAATAACAAGTACCAAGAGACCCAGTACTTC

v_call: TRBV5-5
j_call: TRBJ1-5
clone_size: many
d_call: -
cdr3_aa: CASSLIAADSNQPQHF
cdr3_nt: TGTGCCAGCAGCTTGATAGCAGCCGATAGCAATCAGCCCCAGCATTTT

v_call: TRBV3-1
j_call: TRBJ1-6
clone_size: -
d_call: -
cdr3_aa: CASSQEQANSPLHF
cdr3_nt: TGTGCCAGCAGCCAAGAACAGGCGAATTCACCCCTCCACTTT

v_call: TRBV7-9
j_call: TRBJ1-1
clone_size: few
d_call: TRBD1
cdr3_aa: CASSLQSGTGGTEAFF
cdr3_nt: TGTGCCAGCAGCTTACAGTCCGGGACAGGGGGCACTGAAGCTTTCTTT

v_call: TRBV5-1
j_call: TRBJ2-2
clone_size: few
d_call: -
cdr3_aa: CASSYTDTGELFF
cdr3_nt: TGCGCCAGCAGCTACACGGACACCGGGGAGCTGTTTTTT

v_call: TRBV6-5
j_call: TRBJ1-4
clone_size: -
d_call: -
cdr3_aa: CASSYSRQGKNEKLFF
cdr3_nt: TGTGCCAGCAGTTACTCGAGGCAGGGCAAGAATGAAAAACTGTTTTTT

v_call: TRBV6-6
j_call: TRBJ2-1
clone_size: many
d_call: TRBD2
cdr3_aa: CASSSPVTSGRFDEQFF
cdr3_nt: TGTGCCAGCAGTTCCCCGGTAACTAGCGGGAGATTCGATGAGCAGTTCTTC

v_call: TRBV6-1
j_call: TRBJ2-1
clone_size: -
d_call: TRBD2
cdr3_aa: CASSDDQASGLTYDEQFF
cdr3_nt: TGTGCCAGCAGTGATGATCAGGCTAGCGGATTAACCTACGATGAGCAGTTCTTC

v_call: TRBV6-1
j_call: TRBJ1-1
clone_size: many
d_call: -
cdr3_aa: CASSDLERNTEAFF
cdr3_nt: TGTGCCAGCAGTGATCTGGAGAGGAACACTGAAGCTTTCTTT

v_call: TRBV12-3/TRBV12-4
j_call: TRBJ2-7
clone_size: few
d_call: TRBD1
cdr3_aa: CATSRGTGRAEQYF
cdr3_nt: TGTGCCACCTCCCGCGGGACAGGGCGGGCCGAGCAGTACTTC

v_call: TRBV25-1
j_call: TRBJ2-5
clone_size: -
d_call: -
cdr3_aa: CASSAVETQYF
cdr3_nt: TGTGCCAGCAGTGCCGTGGAGACCCAGTACTTC